These 8 T cell receptor beta chains were sequenced from one sample in a study of neoadjuvant nivolumab and ipilimumab in lung cancer. Generated by immunoSEQ multiplex PCR, the TCRdb table keeps only in-frame clones and is missing some. The table has fewer than 30,000 clones, 60% to 85% seen once. Material: tumor tissue, obtained after neoadjuvant nivolumab, alone or with ipilimumab, at or shortly before surgery. The origin of the receptors is an adult with non-small cell lung cancer.

The J gene is TRBJ1-1, the V gene TRBV30; 10 bases are a match to TRBD1. From germline, CDR1 is GTSNPN and CDR2 SVGIG (reference sequence). J lost 4 bases, V lost 0 bases, and 5 bases had no gene match. This CDR3 is 15 amino acids long. The CDR3 DNA reads TGTGCCTGGAGTGTCCTTGGGACAGGGGCCACTGAAGCTTTCTTT. It is translated as CAWSVLGTGATEAFF.

The CDR3 DNA sequence: TGTGCCAGCAGCTTAACCGACGGCACTGAAGCTTTCTTT. It yields the protein CASSLTDGTEAFF. V and J are TRBV11-1 and TRBJ1-1; no clear D gene. This CDR3 contains 13 residues. V lost 2 bases and J lost 4, with 8 bases in between. The germline gives CDR1 SGHAT, CDR2 FQDESV (reference sequence).

The gene calls are TRBV7-9 and TRBJ1-1; D is ambiguous. Between the trimmed V and J ends, which lost 2 bases and 6 bases, there was a span of 10 bases. The CDR3 extends over 13 amino acids. The germline gives CDR1 SEHNR, CDR2 FQNEAQ (reference sequence). This CDR3 reads CASSLNGPSEAFF. The CDR3 nucleotides read TGTGCCAGCAGCTTAAATGGACCATCTGAAGCTTTCTTT.

This clone appeared a few times. V gene TRBV19 combines with J gene TRBJ1-4; D gene unclear. Germline V gene lookup returns CDR1 LNHDA and CDR2 SQIVND (reference sequence). Trimming pared 1 base from V and 8 bases from J, leaving 14 bases between. The CDR3 runs to 15 residues. The CDR3 coding sequence is TGTGCCAGTAGTATAGGTGGGAACAGAGGAGAAAAACTGTTTTTT. Its translation is CASSIGGNRGEKLFF.

The chain is built from TRBV7-9 and TRBJ2-3, with D perhaps TRBD1 (5 bases). The CDR3 length is 13 residues. The V gene's germline CDR1 is SEHNR and CDR2 FQNEAQ (reference sequence). V dropped 5 bases and J dropped 7 bases, with 13 bases sitting between them. CDR3 coding DNA: TGTGCCAGCAGCACCCCTGGGGCCTATACGCAGTATTTT. As protein: CASSTPGAYTQYF. Supplemented by reference TRBV7-9 and TRBJ2-3, the full variable domain reads DTGVSQNPRHKITKRGQNVTFRCDPISEHNRLYWYRQTLGQGPEFLTYFQNEAQLEKSRLLSDRFSAERPKGSFSTLEIQRTEQGDSAMYLCASSTPGAYTQYFGPGTRLTVL.

This clone was seen more than once but under ten times. V gene TRBV4-3 combines with J gene TRBJ2-6; 10 nucleotides match TRBD2. After removal of 1 base from V and 0 bases from J, the junction contained 3 bases not matched to a gene. The V gene's germline CDR1 is LGHNA and CDR2 YSLEER. This CDR3 has 18 amino acids. The CDR3 reads CASSQVSGGASGANVLTF. DNA of the CDR3: TGCGCCAGCAGCCAAGTCAGCGGGGGGGCCTCTGGGGCCAACGTCCTGACTTTC.

The J gene is TRBJ1-5, the V gene TRBV7-9; D is unclear. The CDR3 sequence is 13 residues long. The ends were cut back, 1 base at V and 7 bases at J, with 8 bases in the middle. Germline values: CDR1 SEHNR, CDR2 FQNEAQ (reference sequence). For the CDR3, the DNA is TGTGCCAGCAGCTTAGACGAGGGACAGCCCCAGCATTTT. It codes for CASSLDEGQPQHF.

The V and J genes are TRBV5-1 and TRBJ2-5, with 12 nucleotides matching TRBD2. The CDR3 has 16 residues. V was clipped by 0 bases and J by 4 bases; unmatched bases: 4. CDR1 SGHRS and CDR2 YFSETQ come from the germline V gene. This CDR3 is CASSLATSGGRETQYF. Written as DNA, the CDR3 is TGCGCCAGCAGCTTGGCCACTAGCGGGGGGAGAGAGACCCAGTACTTC.